These 2 T cell receptor beta chains share one sample of origin, sequenced in a study of blood T cell repertoires in COVID-19. Profiled with immunoSEQ multiplex PCR; TCRdb holds only in-frame clones, not every one. The data show about 220,000 clones, roughly 80% seen once. The specimen was PBMCs or T cells enriched from blood (not recorded which). The receptors stem from a woman aged 40 to 55 with acute COVID-19.

This rearrangement joins TRBV24-1 to TRBJ2-3; 7 bases agree with TRBD1. The V gene end was trimmed by 3 bases and the J gene end by 6 bases; junction bases not matched to a gene: 8. This CDR3 comprises 15 residues. CDR1 is KGHDR and CDR2 is SFDVKD in the germline V gene. For the CDR3, the DNA is TGTGCCACCAGTGATCTCCGGACAGGTTGGGATACGCAGTATTTT. It encodes CATSDLRTGWDTQYF.

V usage is TRBV19 and J usage is TRBJ1-6, with D possibly matching TRBD1 (6 bases). V gave up 6 bases and J gave up 4 bases, with 19 bases separating them. Germline V gene data show CDR1 as LNHDA and CDR2 as SQIVND (reference sequence). This CDR3 comprises 17 residues. The CDR3 DNA reads as TGTGCCAGTAGCCGGAAGAGGGCAGGGGTTTATAATTCACCCCTCCACTTT. Translating gives CASSRKRAGVYNSPLHF.